This T cell receptor (beta chain) came from a study of shared clonotypes between healthy human individuals. General study points: Among several donors, roughly 5.5% of naive CD4 clonotypes were found in common.

The donors, all of them Caucasian adults, lived in Nashville, Tennessee. The repertoire was sequenced with immunoSEQ multiplex PCR; TCRdb's copy has only in-frame clones and lacks some. The table records more than 400,000 clones, around 96% of them present only once. Of note for this clone: What it binds is not known.

Material: naive CD4+ T cells sorted from blood. Documented subset: CD45RA+ positively selected. This clonotype was obtained from a woman in her twenties or thirties in good health.

The chain's CDR3 is CATTTREKGRMNTEAFF. In DNA, the CDR3 is TGTGCCACCACTACAAGGGAGAAGGGTAGGATGAACACTGAAGCTTTCTTT. J is TRBJ1-1 and V is TRBV15, with unresolved D. CDR1 and CDR2 from the germline V gene are LNHNV and YYDKDF (reference sequence). Trimming took 7 bases from V and 0 from J, leaving 21 bases between them. The CDR3 sequence is 17 residues long. Looking up the rest from reference TRBV15 and TRBJ1-1 gives the full variable domain: DAMVIQNPRYQVTQFGKPVTLSCSQTLNHNVMYWYQQKSSQAPKLLFHYYDKDFNNEADTPDNFQSRRPNTSFCFLDIRSPGLGDTAMYLCATTTREKGRMNTEAFFGQGTRLTVV.